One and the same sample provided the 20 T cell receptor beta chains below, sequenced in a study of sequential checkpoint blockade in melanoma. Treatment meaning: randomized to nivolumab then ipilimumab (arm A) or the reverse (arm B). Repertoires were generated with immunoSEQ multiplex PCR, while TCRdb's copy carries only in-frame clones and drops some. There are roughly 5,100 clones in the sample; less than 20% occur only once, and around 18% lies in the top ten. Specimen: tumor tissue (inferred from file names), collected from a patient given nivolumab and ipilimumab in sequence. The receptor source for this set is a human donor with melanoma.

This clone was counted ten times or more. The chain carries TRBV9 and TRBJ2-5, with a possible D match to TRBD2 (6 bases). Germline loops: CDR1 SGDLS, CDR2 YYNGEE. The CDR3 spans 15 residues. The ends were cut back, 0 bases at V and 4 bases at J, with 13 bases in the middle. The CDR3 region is CASSVVPHGGETQYF. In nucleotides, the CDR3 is TGTGCCAGCAGCGTAGTCCCGCACGGGGGAGAGACCCAGTACTTC.

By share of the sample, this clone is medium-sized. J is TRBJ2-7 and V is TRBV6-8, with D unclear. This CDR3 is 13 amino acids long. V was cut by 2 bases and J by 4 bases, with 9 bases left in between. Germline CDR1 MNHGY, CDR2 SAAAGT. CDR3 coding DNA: TGTGCCAGCAGTTACACTGGGGATTACGAGCAGTACTTC. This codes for CASSYTGDYEQYF.

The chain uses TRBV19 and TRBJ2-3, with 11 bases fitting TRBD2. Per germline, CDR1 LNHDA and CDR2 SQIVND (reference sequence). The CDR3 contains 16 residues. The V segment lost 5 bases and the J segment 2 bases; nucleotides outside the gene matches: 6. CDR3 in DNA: TGTGCCAGTAGTTCTCTAGCGGGGGGCATCACAGATACGCAGTATTTT. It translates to CASSSLAGGITDTQYF.

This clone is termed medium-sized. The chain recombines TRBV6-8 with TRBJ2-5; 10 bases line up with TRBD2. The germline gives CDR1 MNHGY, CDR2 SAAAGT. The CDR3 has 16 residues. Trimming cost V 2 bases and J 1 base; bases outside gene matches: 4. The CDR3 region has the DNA TGTGCCAGCAGTTACACTGCTAGCGGGAGCCAAGAGACCCAGTACTTC. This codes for CASSYTASGSQETQYF.

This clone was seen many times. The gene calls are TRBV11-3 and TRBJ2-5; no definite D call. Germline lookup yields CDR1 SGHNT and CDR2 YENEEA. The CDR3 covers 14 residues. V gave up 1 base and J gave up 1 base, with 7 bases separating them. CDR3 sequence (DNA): TGTGCCAGCAGCTTAGGACCCACCCAAGAGACCCAGTACTTC. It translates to CASSLGPTQETQYF.

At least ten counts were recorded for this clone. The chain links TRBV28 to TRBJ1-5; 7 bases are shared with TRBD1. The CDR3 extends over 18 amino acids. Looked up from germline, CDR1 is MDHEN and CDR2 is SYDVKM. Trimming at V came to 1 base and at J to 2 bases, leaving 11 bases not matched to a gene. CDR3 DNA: TGTGCCAGCAGTTTATCCTATGGGGCTACAGGGGGCAATCAGCCCCAGCATTTT. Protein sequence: CASSLSYGATGGNQPQHF. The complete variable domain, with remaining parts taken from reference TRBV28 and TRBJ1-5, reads DVKVTQSSRYLVKRTGEKVFLECVQDMDHENMFWYRQDPGLGLRLIYFSYDVKMKEKGDIPEGYSVSREKKERFSLILESASTNQTSMYLCASSLSYGATGGNQPQHFGDGTRLSIL.

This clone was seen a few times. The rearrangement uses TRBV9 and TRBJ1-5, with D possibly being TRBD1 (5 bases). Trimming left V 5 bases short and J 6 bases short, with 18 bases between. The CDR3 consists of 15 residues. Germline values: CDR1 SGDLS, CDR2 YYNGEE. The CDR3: CASRMGGKGPQPQHF. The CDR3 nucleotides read TGTGCCAGCAGGATGGGAGGGAAGGGGCCTCAGCCCCAGCATTTT.

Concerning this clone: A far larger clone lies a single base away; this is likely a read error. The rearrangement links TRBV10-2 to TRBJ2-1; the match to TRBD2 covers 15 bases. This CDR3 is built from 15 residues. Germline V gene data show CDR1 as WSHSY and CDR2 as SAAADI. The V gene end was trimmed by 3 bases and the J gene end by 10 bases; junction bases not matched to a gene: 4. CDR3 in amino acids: CASSEGLAGGREQFF. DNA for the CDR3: TGCGCCAGCAGTGAAGGACTAGCGGGGGGGCGAGAGCAGTTCTTC.

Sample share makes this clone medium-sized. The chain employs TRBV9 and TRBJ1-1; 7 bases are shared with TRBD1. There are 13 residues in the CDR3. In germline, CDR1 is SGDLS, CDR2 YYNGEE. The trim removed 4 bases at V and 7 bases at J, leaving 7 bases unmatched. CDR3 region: CASSQSGQNEAFF. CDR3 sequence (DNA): TGTGCCAGCAGCCAATCGGGACAGAATGAAGCTTTCTTT.

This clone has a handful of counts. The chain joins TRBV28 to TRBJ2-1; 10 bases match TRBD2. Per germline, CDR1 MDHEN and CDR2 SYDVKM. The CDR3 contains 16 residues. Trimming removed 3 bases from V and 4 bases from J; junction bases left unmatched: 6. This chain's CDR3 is CASSFPLAGPYNEQFF. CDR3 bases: TGTGCCAGCAGTTTCCCACTAGCGGGGCCGTACAATGAGCAGTTCTTC.

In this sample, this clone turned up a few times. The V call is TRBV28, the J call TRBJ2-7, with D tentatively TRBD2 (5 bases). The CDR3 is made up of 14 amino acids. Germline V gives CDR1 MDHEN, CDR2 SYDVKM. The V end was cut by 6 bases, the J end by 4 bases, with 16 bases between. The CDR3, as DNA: TGTGCCAGCAGCCTTGCCGGGGTTTTTTACGAGCAGTACTTC. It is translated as CASSLAGVFYEQYF.

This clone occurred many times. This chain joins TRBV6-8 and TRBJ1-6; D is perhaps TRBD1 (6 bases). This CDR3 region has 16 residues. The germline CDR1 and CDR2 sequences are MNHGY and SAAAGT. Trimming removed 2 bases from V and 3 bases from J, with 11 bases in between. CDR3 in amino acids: CASSYAGDYYNSPLHF. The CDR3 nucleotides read TGTGCCAGCAGTTACGCAGGGGACTACTATAATTCACCCCTCCACTTT.

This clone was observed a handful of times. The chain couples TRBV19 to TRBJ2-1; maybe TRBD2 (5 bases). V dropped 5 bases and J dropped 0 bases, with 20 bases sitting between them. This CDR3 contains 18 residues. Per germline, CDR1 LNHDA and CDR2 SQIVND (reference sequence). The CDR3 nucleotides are TGTGCCAGTAGTCCCATTAGTTCCCCCGAGGGCTCCTACAATGAGCAGTTCTTC. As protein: CASSPISSPEGSYNEQFF.

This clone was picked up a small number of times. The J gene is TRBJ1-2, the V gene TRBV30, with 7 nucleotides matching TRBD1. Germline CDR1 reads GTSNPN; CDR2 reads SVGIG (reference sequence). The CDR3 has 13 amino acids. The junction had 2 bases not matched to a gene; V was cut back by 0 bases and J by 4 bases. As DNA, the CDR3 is TGTGCCTGGAGTGTACAGGGGAGCTATGGCTACACCTTC. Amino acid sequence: CAWSVQGSYGYTF.

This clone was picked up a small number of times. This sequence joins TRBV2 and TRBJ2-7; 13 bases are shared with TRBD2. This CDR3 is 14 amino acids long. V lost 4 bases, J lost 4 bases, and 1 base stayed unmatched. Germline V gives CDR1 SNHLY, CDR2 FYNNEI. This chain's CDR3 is CASSGLAGGYEQYF. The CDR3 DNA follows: TGTGCCAGCAGTGGACTAGCGGGGGGATACGAGCAGTACTTC.

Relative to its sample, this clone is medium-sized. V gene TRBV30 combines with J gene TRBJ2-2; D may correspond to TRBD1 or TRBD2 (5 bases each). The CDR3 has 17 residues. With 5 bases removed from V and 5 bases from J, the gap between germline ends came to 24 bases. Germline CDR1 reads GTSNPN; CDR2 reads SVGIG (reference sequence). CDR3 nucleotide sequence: TGTGCCTGGCACGGGGTTAGGGGCAGGGTTAGAACCGGGGAGCTGTTTTTT. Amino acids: CAWHGVRGRVRTGELFF.

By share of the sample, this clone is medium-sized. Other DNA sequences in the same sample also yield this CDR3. The CDR3 region is CASSYGQGRGYTF. In nucleotides, the CDR3 is TGTGCCAGCAGTTACGGACAGGGCCGTGGCTACACCTTC. This chain connects TRBV6-8 to TRBJ1-2; 8 bases match TRBD1. Germline CDR1 and CDR2: MNHGY and SAAAGT. The CDR3 is 13 residues long. V shed 2 bases, J shed 7 bases, and the junction held 3 bases outside the gene matches.

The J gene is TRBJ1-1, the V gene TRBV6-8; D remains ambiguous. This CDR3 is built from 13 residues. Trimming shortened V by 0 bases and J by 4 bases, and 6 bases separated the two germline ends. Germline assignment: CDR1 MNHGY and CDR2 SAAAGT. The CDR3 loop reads CASSYSPGTEAFF. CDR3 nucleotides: TGTGCCAGCAGTTACTCACCGGGCACTGAAGCTTTCTTT.

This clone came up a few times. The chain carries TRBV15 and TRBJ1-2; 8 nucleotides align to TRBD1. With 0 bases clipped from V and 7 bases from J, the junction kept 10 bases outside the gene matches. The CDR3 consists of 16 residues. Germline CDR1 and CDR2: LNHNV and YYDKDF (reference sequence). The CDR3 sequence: CATSRDRGTGGLGYTF. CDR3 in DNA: TGTGCCACCAGCAGAGATCGGGGGACAGGAGGCCTTGGCTACACCTTC.

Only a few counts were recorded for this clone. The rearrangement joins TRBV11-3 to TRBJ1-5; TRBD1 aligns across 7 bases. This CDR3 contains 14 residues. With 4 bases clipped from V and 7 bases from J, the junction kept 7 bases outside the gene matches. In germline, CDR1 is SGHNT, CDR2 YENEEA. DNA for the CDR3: TGTGCCAGCAGCTCTCGACAGGGCTCCCAGCCCCAGCATTTT. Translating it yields CASSSRQGSQPQHF. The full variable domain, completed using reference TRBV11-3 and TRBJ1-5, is EAGVVQSPRYKIIEKKQPVAFWCNPISGHNTLYWYLQNLGQGPELLIRYENEEAVDDSQLPKDRFSAERLKGVDSTLKIQPAELGDSAVYLCASSSRQGSQPQHFGDGTRLSIL.